Presented here are 31 T cell receptor beta chains from one specimen sequenced in a study of chemoradiotherapy in HPV16-positive cancers. Libraries were prepared by immunoSEQ multiplex PCR; TCRdb keeps only in-frame clonotypes and omits some of them. The sample carries a few thousand clones, 86% recorded once. Sequenced here: tumor tissue, sampled from a patient who underwent chemoradiotherapy. Every receptor here comes from a human donor with HPV-associated anogenital cancer.

The gene calls are TRBV6-1 and TRBJ2-1; 11 positions match TRBD2. V lost 4 bases, J lost 8 bases, and 7 bases stayed unmatched. Germline assignment: CDR1 MNHNS and CDR2 SASEGT. CDR3 length: 15 residues. The CDR3, as DNA: TGTGCCAGCAGTGTGCTAGCGGGAGGAGGCTATGAGCAGTTCTTC. Translating it yields CASSVLAGGGYEQFF.

This chain uses TRBV28 with TRBJ2-7; D unclear. Germline-derived CDR1 and CDR2 are MDHEN and SYDVKM. The germline V and J ends were trimmed by 2 bases and 3 bases, with 11 bases remaining between them. The CDR3 is 14 residues long. The CDR3 sequence is CASSLVSSYYEQYF. CDR3 coding DNA: TGTGCCAGCAGTTTAGTCTCGAGTTACTACGAGCAGTACTTC. The full variable domain, its missing parts supplied by reference TRBV28 and TRBJ2-7, is DVKVTQSSRYLVKRTGEKVFLECVQDMDHENMFWYRQDPGLGLRLIYFSYDVKMKEKGDIPEGYSVSREKKERFSLILESASTNQTSMYLCASSLVSSYYEQYFGPGTRLTVT.

The chain couples TRBV6-4 to TRBJ2-7, with 8 bases lining up with TRBD1. Unmatched junction bases numbered 0, after V lost 8 bases and J lost 0 bases. The germline CDR1 and CDR2 sequences are MRHNA and SNTAGT. The CDR3 runs 12 residues. The CDR3 loop reads CASGQGSYEQYF. For the CDR3, the DNA is TGTGCCAGCGGACAGGGCTCCTACGAGCAGTACTTC.

CDR3 sequence: CASSVEGGGYNEQFF. CDR3 DNA sequence: TGTGCCAGCAGCGTAGAGGGCGGGGGTTACAATGAGCAGTTCTTC. This sequence joins TRBV9 and TRBJ2-1; 7 nucleotides line up with TRBD2. This CDR3 contains 15 residues. Germline-derived CDR1 and CDR2 are SGDLS and YYNGEE. Unmatched junction bases numbered 4, after V lost 0 bases and J lost 4 bases.

This clone has a single count. The chain is built from TRBV9 and TRBJ2-2; D gene unclear. Trimming removed 0 bases at V and 2 bases at J, with 8 bases between. Germline-derived CDR1 and CDR2 are SGDLS and YYNGEE. This CDR3 comprises 15 residues. CDR3 in amino acids: CASSVVGDNTGELFF. The CDR3 region has the DNA TGTGCCAGCAGCGTAGTAGGAGATAACACCGGGGAGCTGTTTTTT.

The CDR3 loop is CASSLVLAQQETQYF. In DNA form, the CDR3 reads TGTGCCAGCAGCTTGGTTCTGGCACAGCAAGAGACCCAGTACTTC. This chain uses TRBV5-6 with TRBJ2-5; no firm D call. The CDR3 totals 15 residues. Trimming stripped 0 bases from V and 2 bases from J, with 11 bases between. Germline V gives CDR1 SGHDT, CDR2 YYEEEE. The full variable domain, its missing parts supplied by reference TRBV5-6 and TRBJ2-5, is DAGVTQSPTHLIKTRGQQVTLRCSPKSGHDTVSWYQQALGQGPQFIFQYYEEEERQRGNFPDRFSGHQFPNYSSELNVNALLLGDSALYLCASSLVLAQQETQYFGPGTRLLVL.

This clone has just a few counts. The V call is TRBV7-9, the J call TRBJ1-2; perhaps TRBD1 as D (5 bases). V was trimmed by 5 bases and J by 3 bases, leaving 19 bases between them. The CDR3 is 16 amino acids. Germline loops: CDR1 SEHNR, CDR2 FQNEAQ (reference sequence). For the CDR3, the DNA is TGTGCCAGCAGCCAGCAGGCCGGGACCTCCGACTATGGCTACACCTTC. Its translation: CASSQQAGTSDYGYTF.

The V and J genes are TRBV2 and TRBJ1-1; D possibly corresponds to TRBD1 (5 bases). The V and J ends lost 1 base and 0 bases respectively, with 9 bases between them. CDR1 SNHLY and CDR2 FYNNEI come from the germline V gene. The CDR3 sequence is 15 residues long. The CDR3 sequence is CASSEVRQLNTEAFF. The CDR3 DNA is TGTGCCAGCAGTGAAGTTCGACAGCTGAACACTGAAGCTTTCTTT. Supplemented by reference TRBV2 and TRBJ1-1, the full variable domain reads EPEVTQTPSHQVTQMGQEVILRCVPISNHLYFYWYRQILGQKVEFLVSFYNNEISEKSEIFDDQFSVERPDGSNFTLKIRSTKLEDSAMYFCASSEVRQLNTEAFFGQGTRLTVV.

CDR3 nucleotide sequence: TGTGCCAGCAGTTACTCGTATACAGGGACACCCCTCCACTTT. It translates to CASSYSYTGTPLHF. J is TRBJ1-6 and V is TRBV6-5, with D maybe TRBD1 (6 bases). Germline V gives CDR1 MNHEY, CDR2 SVGAGI. This CDR3 contains 14 residues. Deletions cut 0 bases from V and 11 bases from J, with 11 bases between.

The chain recombines TRBV29-1 with TRBJ2-3, with TRBD2 as a possible D gene (6 bases). The CDR3 sequence is 14 residues long. V lost 2 bases and J lost 1, with 10 bases in between. Germline V gene sequence: CDR1 SQVTM, CDR2 ANQGSEA. Here the CDR3 DNA reads TGCAGCGTTGAATCGGTAGCGGGCACAGATACGCAGTATTTT. Protein sequence: CSVESVAGTDTQYF.

The V call is TRBV7-2, the J call TRBJ2-7; 9 bases map to TRBD1. The CDR3 has 17 residues. The J segment lost 3 bases and the V segment lost 3 bases, leaving 12 bases of the junction unmatched. Germline CDR1 SGHTA, CDR2 FQGNSA. Written as DNA, the CDR3 is TGTGCCAGCAGCTTGGGACGGGACAGGGCCGCAAACTACGAGCAGTACTTC. As protein: CASSLGRDRAANYEQYF.

CDR3 in DNA: TGTGCCAGCAGCTCCGGGACAGCAAATCAGCCCCAGCATTTT. This gives the protein CASSSGTANQPQHF. This chain connects TRBV7-9 to TRBJ1-5, with TRBD1 matching over 7 bases. V was clipped by 4 bases and J by 4 bases; unmatched bases: 4. CDR1 and CDR2 from the germline V gene are SEHNR and FQNEAQ (reference sequence). The CDR3 is 14 residues long.

V usage is TRBV6-1 and J usage is TRBJ2-7, with TRBD2 matching over 8 bases. Per the germline V gene, CDR1 is MNHNS and CDR2 is SASEGT. After removal of 2 bases from V and 2 bases from J, the junction contained 5 bases not matched to a gene. The CDR3 sequence is 15 residues long. The CDR3: CASSENAGGPYEQYF. In nucleotides, the CDR3 is TGTGCCAGCAGTGAAAACGCGGGAGGTCCCTACGAGCAGTACTTC.

This chain's CDR3 is CASSRTPLDPNYGYTF. Written as DNA, the CDR3 is TGTGCCAGTAGTAGGACACCGCTAGACCCAAACTATGGCTACACCTTC. The chain carries TRBV19 and TRBJ1-2, with a possible D match to TRBD1 (5 bases). CDR1 and CDR2 (germline): LNHDA, SQIVND (reference sequence). This CDR3 has 16 amino acids. The V and J ends lost 4 bases and 2 bases respectively, with 17 bases between them.

The chain has TRBV7-8 and TRBJ2-2; D remains ambiguous. V lost 5 bases to trimming and J lost 6 bases, with 7 bases between them. Germline V lookup: CDR1 SGHVS, CDR2 FQNEAQ. The CDR3 length is 12 residues. CDR3 DNA: TGTGCCAGCAGCCTGGGCCCCGGGGAGCTGTTTTTT. As protein: CASSLGPGELFF.

V and J are TRBV6-6 and TRBJ1-5; D gene ambiguous. V lost 4 bases to trimming and J lost 0 bases, with 10 bases between them. Germline CDR1 and CDR2: MNHNY and SVGAGI (reference sequence). The CDR3 length is 15 residues. CDR3 nucleotide sequence: TGTGCCAGCAGTTTGGACCTTAATAGCAATCAGCCCCAGCATTTT. Encoded protein: CASSLDLNSNQPQHF.

The chain is built from TRBV5-1 and TRBJ2-7; D possibly corresponds to TRBD2 (6 bases). The CDR3 sequence is 13 residues long. Between the trimmed V and J ends, which lost 4 bases and 4 bases, there was a span of 12 bases. Germline V lookup: CDR1 SGHRS, CDR2 YFSETQ. The chain's CDR3 is CASSETSEYEQYF. CDR3 coding DNA: TGCGCCAGCAGCGAGACTAGTGAATACGAGCAGTACTTC.

This chain uses TRBV29-1 with TRBJ2-2; 10 nucleotides align to TRBD2. Germline V gene data show CDR1 as SQVTM and CDR2 as ANQGSEA. V was pared by 7 bases and J by 4 bases, with 9 bases of the junction left unmatched. The CDR3 runs to 15 residues. In DNA form, the CDR3 reads TGCAGCGCCCGCCCTAGCGGGGGATCCACCGGGGAGCTGTTTTTT. It yields the protein CSARPSGGSTGELFF.

The chain links TRBV2 to TRBJ1-1; D not resolved. Germline lookup yields CDR1 SNHLY and CDR2 FYNNEI. V dropped 8 bases and J dropped 1 base, with 11 bases sitting between them. CDR3 size: 13 residues. The CDR3 sequence is CASQRDENTEAFF. The CDR3 region has the DNA TGTGCCAGCCAGCGGGATGAGAACACTGAAGCTTTCTTT.

This clone was seen once. V is TRBV9 and J is TRBJ2-7; no clear D. Germline V gene lookup returns CDR1 SGDLS and CDR2 YYNGEE. The CDR3 length is 13 residues. Trimming stripped 0 bases from V and 2 bases from J, with 6 bases between. DNA for the CDR3: TGTGCCAGCAGCGTAGGGGTAACCTACGAGCAGTACTTC. It encodes CASSVGVTYEQYF.

This clone was picked up one time. The genes are TRBV4-1 and TRBJ2-7, with D perhaps TRBD1 (5 bases). Germline V gene data show CDR1 as MGHRA and CDR2 as YSYEKL. The ends were cut back, 2 bases at V and 7 bases at J, with 12 bases in the middle. The CDR3 sequence is 13 residues long. This CDR3 reads CASSQREQEEQYF. CDR3 DNA: TGCGCCAGCAGCCAAAGAGAACAGGAAGAGCAGTACTTC.

The chain has TRBV7-2 and TRBJ1-1, with D uncertain. Trimming took 5 bases from V and 4 from J, leaving 14 bases between them. Per germline, CDR1 SGHTA and CDR2 FQGNSA. There are 14 residues in the CDR3. This CDR3 is CASSLQVGGTEAFF. For the CDR3, the DNA is TGTGCCAGCAGCCTCCAGGTGGGCGGCACTGAAGCTTTCTTT.

The sample holds one count of this clone. The chain combines TRBV6-5 with TRBJ1-1; the D gene is possibly TRBD1 (5 bases). Germline CDR1 MNHEY, CDR2 SVGAGI. V lost 0 bases, J lost 1 base, and 9 bases lay in between. The CDR3 is 15 residues long. CDR3 loop: CASSYSEGRNTEAFF. The CDR3 region has the DNA TGTGCCAGCAGTTACTCGGAGGGGAGGAACACTGAAGCTTTCTTT.

This rearrangement joins TRBV27 to TRBJ1-5; 7 nucleotides agree with TRBD1. V trimming: 5 bases; J trimming: 5 bases; junction bases outside the gene matches: 9. The germline CDR1 and CDR2 sequences are MNHEY and SMNVEV (reference sequence). The CDR3 runs 15 residues. CDR3 protein: CASSPLTGFDQPQHF. The CDR3 DNA reads TGTGCCAGCAGTCCATTGACAGGGTTCGATCAGCCCCAGCATTTT.

V usage is TRBV5-1 and J usage is TRBJ1-1; no reliable D call. V lost 0 bases, J lost 0 bases, and 9 bases lay in between. Germline CDR1 is SGHRS and CDR2 is YFSETQ. CDR3 length: 15 residues. The CDR3 DNA reads TGCGCCAGCAGCTTGGGAAGCCCTATGAACACTGAAGCTTTCTTT. It specifies CASSLGSPMNTEAFF.

This chain links TRBV4-1 with TRBJ2-7; D is undetermined. CDR3 size: 9 residues. V was pared by 9 bases and J by 4 bases, with 4 bases between. Germline V CDR1 and CDR2: MGHRA, YSYEKL. The CDR3, as DNA: TGCGCCAGAACATACGAGCAGTACTTC. It yields the protein CARTYEQYF.

The chain recombines TRBV6-5 with TRBJ1-2; D unclear. Germline values: CDR1 MNHEY, CDR2 SVGAGI. The CDR3 has 14 residues. With 2 bases removed from V and 5 bases from J, the gap between germline ends came to 12 bases. The CDR3 region is CASSYDGPPYGYTF. CDR3 DNA sequence: TGTGCCAGCAGTTACGACGGCCCTCCTTATGGCTACACCTTC.

The V gene is TRBV7-6, the J gene TRBJ1-5; 10 positions agree with TRBD1. The junction had 3 bases not matched to a gene; V was cut back by 5 bases and J by 5 bases. The germline V gene encodes CDR1 SGHVS and CDR2 FNYEAQ. CDR3 length equals 14 residues. CDR3 sequence (DNA): TGTGCCAGCAGCATGACAGGGGGCGATCAGCCCCAGCATTTT. Translating it yields CASSMTGGDQPQHF.

The J gene is TRBJ1-1, the V gene TRBV5-6; D unresolved. Germline values: CDR1 SGHDT, CDR2 YYEEEE. There are 14 residues in the CDR3. V was cut by 4 bases and J by 3 bases, with 13 bases left in between. The CDR3: CASSPVQEYTEAFF. CDR3 coding DNA: TGTGCCAGCAGCCCGGTGCAGGAGTACACTGAAGCTTTCTTT.

The DNA for the CDR3 is TGTGCCAGCAAGGGGGTCAGGGGCAGCAATCAGCCCCAGCATTTT. This gives the protein CASKGVRGSNQPQHF. The chain is built from TRBV2 and TRBJ1-5; TRBD1 might be the D (6 bases). The CDR3 sequence is 15 residues long. The ends were cut back, 7 bases at V and 1 base at J, with 14 bases in the middle. Looked up from germline, CDR1 is SNHLY and CDR2 is FYNNEI.

The genes are TRBV27 and TRBJ1-5; no clear D gene. This CDR3 has 15 residues. Deletions cut 6 bases from V and 6 bases from J, with 18 bases between. CDR1 and CDR2 (germline): MNHEY, SMNVEV (reference sequence). The CDR3 sequence: CASSRRAGNSQPQHF. CDR3 coding DNA: TGTGCCAGCAGCCGGAGGGCGGGGAACTCTCAGCCCCAGCATTTT.